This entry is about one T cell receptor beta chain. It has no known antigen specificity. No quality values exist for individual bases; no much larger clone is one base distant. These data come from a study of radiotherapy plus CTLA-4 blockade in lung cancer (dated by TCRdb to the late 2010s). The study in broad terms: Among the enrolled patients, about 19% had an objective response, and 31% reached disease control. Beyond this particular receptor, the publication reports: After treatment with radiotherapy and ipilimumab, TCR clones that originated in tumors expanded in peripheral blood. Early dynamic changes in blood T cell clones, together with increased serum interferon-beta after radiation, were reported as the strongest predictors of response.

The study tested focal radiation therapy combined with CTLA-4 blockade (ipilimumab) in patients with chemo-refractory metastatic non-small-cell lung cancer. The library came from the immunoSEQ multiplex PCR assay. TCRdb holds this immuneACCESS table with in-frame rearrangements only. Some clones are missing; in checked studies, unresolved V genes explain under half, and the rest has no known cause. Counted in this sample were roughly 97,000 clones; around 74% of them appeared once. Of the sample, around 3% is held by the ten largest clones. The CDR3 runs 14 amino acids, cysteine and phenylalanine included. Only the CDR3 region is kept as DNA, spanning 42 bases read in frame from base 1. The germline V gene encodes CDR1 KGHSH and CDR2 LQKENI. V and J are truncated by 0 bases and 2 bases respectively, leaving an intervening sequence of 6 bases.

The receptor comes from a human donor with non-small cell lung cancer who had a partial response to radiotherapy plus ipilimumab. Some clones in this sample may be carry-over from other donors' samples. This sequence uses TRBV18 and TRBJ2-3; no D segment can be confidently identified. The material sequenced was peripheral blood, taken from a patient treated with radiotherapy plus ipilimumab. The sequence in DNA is TGTGCCAGCTCACCACCGGCAGACACAGATACGCAGTATTTT. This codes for CASSPPADTDTQYF. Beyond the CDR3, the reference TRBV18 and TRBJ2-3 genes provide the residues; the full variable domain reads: NAGVMQNPRHLVRRRGQEARLRCSPMKGHSHVYWYRQLPEEGLKFMVYLQKENIIDESGMPKERFSAEFPKEGPSILRIQQVVRGDSAAYFCASSPPADTDTQYFGPGTRLTVL.